This passage covers 23 T cell receptor beta chains from one sample sequenced in a study of CD8 T cells in ankylosing spondylitis. Whole-study results and caveats: A motif of eight or nine highly homologous TCR beta variants was seen as apparently characteristic of ankylosing spondylitis blood.

TCRdb called the 5' RACE reads again in MiXCR, with one record for every CDR3 protein. The data show more than 400,000 distinct CDR3 sequences, over 4% seen once. Their recognized antigens are unknown. Sequencing was performed on blood, either unsorted or a sorted T cell fraction (not recorded which). Receptors were obtained from a male donor with ankylosing spondylitis.

This clonotype was seen many times. The chain combines TRBV7-2 with TRBJ1-6; the match to TRBD1 covers 8 bases. The CDR3 loop spans 17 amino acids. From germline, CDR1 is SGHTA and CDR2 FQGNSA. The junction had 7 bases not matched to a gene; V was cut back by 6 bases and J by 0 bases. The CDR3 region is CASRRDRGSSYNSPLHF. The CDR3 DNA sequence: TGTGCCAGCAGAAGAGACAGGGGAAGCTCCTATAATTCACCCCTCCACTTT.

This clonotype was detected ten times or more. The chain combines TRBV7-2 with TRBJ2-5; weak D call: TRBD1 (6 bases). Germline CDR1 is SGHTA and CDR2 is FQGNSA. V was trimmed by 5 bases and J by 3 bases, leaving 13 bases between them. The CDR3 has 14 residues. CDR3 sequence reads: CASSAQGKKETQYF. The CDR3 nucleotides are TGTGCCAGCAGCGCCCAGGGGAAAAAAGAGACCCAGTACTTC.

The chain employs TRBV20-1 and TRBJ2-4, with D hard to call. The CDR3 runs to 12 residues. Germline V gene sequence: CDR1 DFQATT, CDR2 SNEGSKA (reference sequence). Trimming took off 3 bases at V and 2 bases at J, with 5 bases between the two ends. The chain's CDR3 is CSARSTKNIQYF. The CDR3 DNA is TGCAGTGCTAGGTCCACCAAAAACATTCAGTACTTC.

This chain links TRBV4-1 with TRBJ2-7; either TRBD1 or TRBD2 may supply D (6 bases each). The V end lost 3 bases, the J end lost 0 bases, and 15 bases lay between the germline ends. CDR1 is MGHRA, CDR2 YSYEKL, per germline. The CDR3 contains 16 residues. The CDR3 DNA reads as TGCGCCAGCAGCCAGGAGGGCGCAGGGGCCTCCTACGAGCAGTACTTC. Translated: CASSQEGAGASYEQYF.

This clonotype was recorded at least ten times. This chain joins TRBV20-1 and TRBJ2-1; no clear D. Germline V lookup: CDR1 DFQATT, CDR2 SNEGSKA (reference sequence). V was clipped by 4 bases and J by 3 bases, with 13 bases between them. There are 14 residues in the CDR3. The chain's CDR3 is CSAKAMKDYNEQFF. CDR3 sequence (DNA): TGCAGTGCTAAGGCGATGAAAGACTACAATGAGCAGTTCTTC.

This clonotype was counted ten times or more. The V and J genes are TRBV6-6 and TRBJ1-4, with a possible D match to TRBD1 (6 bases). The V gene's germline CDR1 is MNHNY and CDR2 SVGAGI (reference sequence). There are 12 residues in the CDR3. The V gene lost 0 bases and the J gene lost 16 bases, with 12 bases spanning the gap. The DNA for the CDR3 is TGTGCCAGCAGTTACTCGACAGGAGGTTGGTTTTTT. It is translated as CASSYSTGGWFF.

This clonotype has ten or more counts. This chain connects TRBV7-8 to TRBJ2-1; D may be TRBD1 or TRBD2 (5 bases each). V was clipped by 3 bases and J by 14 bases, with 14 bases between them. CDR3 size: 12 residues. Per germline, CDR1 SGHVS and CDR2 FQNEAQ. The CDR3 nucleotides are TGTGCCAGCAGCTTCGGACGTCGAGGGGAGTTCTTC. Amino acid sequence: CASSFGRRGEFF. The full variable domain, in which reference TRBV7-8 and TRBJ2-1 provide the parts outside the CDR3, is GAGVSQSPRYKVAKRGQDVALRCDPISGHVSLFWYQQALGQGPEFLTYFQNEAQLDKSGLPSDRFFAERPEGSVSTLKIQRTQQEDSAVYLCASSFGRRGEFFGPGTRLTVL.

CDR3 protein: CSVISGANVLTF. The CDR3, as DNA: TGCAGCGTGATTTCCGGGGCCAACGTCCTGACTTTC. The J gene is TRBJ2-6, the V gene TRBV29-1; D is unresolved. This CDR3 is 12 amino acids long. Germline CDR1 and CDR2: SQVTM and ANQGSEA. Trimming shortened V by 6 bases and J by 4 bases, and 7 bases separated the two germline ends.

This clonotype was found many times. The chain couples TRBV10-3 to TRBJ2-1; D ambiguous. V lost 6 bases and J lost 5, with 11 bases in between. There are 13 residues in the CDR3. Germline V gene sequence: CDR1 ENHRY, CDR2 SYGVKD. The CDR3 spells CAISDGSDNEQFF. Here the CDR3 DNA reads TGTGCCATCAGCGACGGTAGTGACAATGAGCAGTTCTTC.

As regards this clonotype: A much more abundant neighbour one base away suggests this may be a read error. The chain has TRBV7-2 and TRBJ2-1, with 9 bases lining up with TRBD2. Trimming cost V 1 base and J 3 bases; bases outside gene matches: 4. Looked up from germline, CDR1 is SGHTA and CDR2 is FQGNSA. The CDR3 totals 16 residues. The CDR3 nucleotides read TGTGCCAGCAGCTTAGTCAGCGGGGGGCTCTACAATGAGCAGTTCTTC. Translated, it gives CASSLVSGGLYNEQFF.

This clonotype was counted at least ten times. The chain links TRBV5-1 to TRBJ2-7; tentative D call: TRBD2 (6 bases). The length of the CDR3 is 13 residues. Germline V gene lookup returns CDR1 SGHRS and CDR2 YFSETQ. Trimming pared 0 bases from V and 3 bases from J, leaving 7 bases between. The CDR3 DNA reads TGCGCCAGCAGCTTGGGGGGGGTCTACGAGCAGTACTTC. Amino acid sequence: CASSLGGVYEQYF.

This clonotype appeared many times. This chain joins TRBV5-1 and TRBJ1-2; D remains ambiguous. The CDR3 runs to 17 residues. V was shortened by 0 bases and J by 2 bases, with 17 bases between the two germline ends. The germline CDR1 and CDR2 sequences are SGHRS and YFSETQ. CDR3 region: CASSLVRAGLSNYGYTF. In nucleotides, the CDR3 is TGCGCCAGCAGCTTGGTCCGGGCCGGCCTTTCCAACTATGGCTACACCTTC.

This sequence joins TRBV5-5 and TRBJ2-7; 7 positions agree with TRBD2. Trimming cost V 7 bases and J 2 bases; bases outside gene matches: 6. CDR1 and CDR2 from the germline V gene are SGHKS and YYEKEE (reference sequence). The CDR3 spans 13 residues. The CDR3 loop is CASGPGGTYEQYF. DNA for the CDR3: TGTGCCAGCGGCCCCGGGGGGACCTACGAGCAGTACTTC.

This clonotype occurred many times. The rearrangement joins TRBV4-3 to TRBJ2-7; D is unresolved. The CDR3 has 15 residues. V was shortened by 1 base and J by 1 base, with 11 bases between the two germline ends. Germline CDR1 reads LGHNA; CDR2 reads YSLEER. CDR3 DNA sequence: TGCGCCAGCAGCCAAGGGACGTCCGATTCCTACGAGCAGTACTTC. The encoded protein is CASSQGTSDSYEQYF.

This clonotype was counted a few times. At one end the junction does not follow the germline gene, possibly because of a read error. The rearrangement joins TRBV20-1 to TRBJ2-3; no clear D gene. Germline CDR1 reads DFQATT; CDR2 reads SNEGSKA (reference sequence). CDR3 length equals 19 residues. The CDR3 DNA sequence: TGCTGTGCTAGAGATTTGGGCAGTAGGGCAGCTTCACAGCTAGATACGCAGTATTTT. This codes for CCARDLGSRAASQLDTQYF.

This clonotype was recorded at least ten times. The chain uses TRBV5-1 and TRBJ2-7, with TRBD1 as a possible D gene (6 bases). The V end was cut by 2 bases, the J end by 7 bases, with 10 bases between. This CDR3 has 12 amino acids. Germline V gene lookup returns CDR1 SGHRS and CDR2 YFSETQ. CDR3: CASSLQGIEQYF. CDR3 bases: TGCGCCAGCAGCTTACAGGGAATTGAGCAGTACTTC. The whole variable domain, filled in from reference TRBV5-1 and TRBJ2-7, reads KAGVTQTPRYLIKTRGQQVTLSCSPISGHRSVSWYQQTPGQGLQFLFEYFSETQRNKGNFPGRFSGRQFSNSRSEMNVSTLELGDSALYLCASSLQGIEQYFGPGTRLTVT.

This clonotype showed up many times. Relative to the germline gene, one junction end is altered; a read error may explain this. This chain connects TRBV7-7 to TRBJ1-4; D gene unclear. CDR1 and CDR2 from the germline V gene are SSHAT and FNYEAQ (reference sequence). This CDR3 is 13 amino acids long. The CDR3 bases are TGTGCTAGCAGCCACGGGTTGGGTGAAAAACTGTTTTTT. This encodes CASSHGLGEKLFF.

This clonotype was counted many times. V and J are TRBV7-9 and TRBJ2-2; D is possibly TRBD1 (6 bases). There are 13 residues in the CDR3. Per the germline V gene, CDR1 is SEHNR and CDR2 is FQNEAQ (reference sequence). V was clipped by 3 bases and J by 6 bases, with 8 bases between them. Written as DNA, the CDR3 is TGTGCCAGCAGCTTCGCAGGGGCCGGGGAGCTGTTTTTT. Protein sequence: CASSFAGAGELFF.

This clonotype was picked up many times. The rearrangement uses TRBV9 and TRBJ2-7; D might be TRBD2 (6 bases). V was clipped by 2 bases and J by 2 bases, with 11 bases between them. The CDR3 spans 14 residues. Per the germline V gene, CDR1 is SGDLS and CDR2 is YYNGEE. CDR3 in amino acids: CASSVGGAAYEQYF. In nucleotides, the CDR3 is TGTGCCAGCAGCGTCGGGGGAGCCGCCTACGAGCAGTACTTC.

This clonotype was picked up many times. The chain recombines TRBV9 with TRBJ1-6; weak D call: TRBD1 (5 bases). The CDR3 length is 13 residues. The germline V gene has CDR1 SGDLS and CDR2 YYNGEE. V was shortened by 6 bases and J by 7 bases, with 11 bases between the two germline ends. For the CDR3, the DNA is TGTGCCAGCACCCGGGACTCAAATTCACCCCTCCACTTT. It translates to CASTRDSNSPLHF.

This clonotype was observed at least ten times. The chain combines TRBV20-1 with TRBJ1-2; 9 bases map to TRBD1. This CDR3 is 14 amino acids long. Trimming took 5 bases from V and 6 from J; bases not matched to a gene: 10. Germline V gene lookup returns CDR1 DFQATT and CDR2 SNEGSKA (reference sequence). The CDR3: CSAGSNRGLHGYTF. The CDR3 DNA follows: TGCAGTGCTGGCTCAAACAGGGGGCTTCATGGCTACACCTTC.

There are many counts of this clonotype. The chain couples TRBV10-3 to TRBJ1-2, with D maybe TRBD1 (6 bases). The CDR3 runs to 14 residues. V was shortened by 10 bases and J by 3 bases, with 18 bases between the two germline ends. From germline, CDR1 is ENHRY and CDR2 SYGVKD. The CDR3 loop reads CATVGQLSDYGYTF. The CDR3 coding sequence is TGTGCCACCGTTGGACAGTTATCTGACTATGGCTACACCTTC.

Many counts were recorded for this clonotype. This chain's CDR3 is CASSVDTSPLHF. The CDR3 DNA reads TGTGCCAGCAGCGTAGACACGTCACCCCTCCACTTT. This chain connects TRBV9 to TRBJ1-6; D not resolved. The germline V gene has CDR1 SGDLS and CDR2 YYNGEE. V was cut by 0 bases and J by 10 bases, with 5 bases left in between. This CDR3 region has 12 residues. The full variable domain, in which reference TRBV9 and TRBJ1-6 provide the parts outside the CDR3, is DSGVTQTPKHLITATGQRVTLRCSPRSGDLSVYWYQQSLDQGLQFLIQYYNGEERAKGNILERFSAQQFPDLHSELNLSSLELGDSALYFCASSVDTSPLHFGNGTRLTVT.